This TCR beta chain was sequenced in a study of T-cell memory formation after mild COVID-19. Whole-study results and caveats: For contracting clones, CD4+ ones sat mainly in CM and EM, CD8+ in EMRA. Whereas later expanders leaned CD4+, clones contracting day 15 to 85 showed a balanced CD4/CD8 makeup.

MiXCR was run by TCRdb on the 5' RACE reads, yielding one entry per CDR3 protein. The top ten hold 8.1% of the sample, which has hundreds of thousands of distinct CDR3 sequences, 15% to 20% seen once. Details on this clonotype: Its matching antigen is unknown.

The CDR3 loop spans 15 amino acids. The germline V gene encodes CDR1 SGDLS and CDR2 YYNGEE. J was trimmed by 4 bases and V by 3 bases; bases with no gene match: 8. This clonotype was obtained from an adult woman who had mild COVID-19 (a few samples of this study predate the infection). Cell type and time point are not known. The rearrangement links TRBV9 to TRBJ2-3; 7 nucleotides align to TRBD1. Specimen: PBMCs or a T cell subset sorted from them (not recorded which). CDR3: CASSGRTGMADTQYF. The CDR3 coding sequence is TGTGCCAGCAGCGGCAGGACAGGAATGGCAGATACGCAGTATTTT. The full variable domain, completed using reference TRBV9 and TRBJ2-3, is DSGVTQTPKHLITATGQRVTLRCSPRSGDLSVYWYQQSLDQGLQFLIQYYNGEERAKGNILERFSAQQFPDLHSELNLSSLELGDSALYFCASSGRTGMADTQYFGPGTRLTVL.